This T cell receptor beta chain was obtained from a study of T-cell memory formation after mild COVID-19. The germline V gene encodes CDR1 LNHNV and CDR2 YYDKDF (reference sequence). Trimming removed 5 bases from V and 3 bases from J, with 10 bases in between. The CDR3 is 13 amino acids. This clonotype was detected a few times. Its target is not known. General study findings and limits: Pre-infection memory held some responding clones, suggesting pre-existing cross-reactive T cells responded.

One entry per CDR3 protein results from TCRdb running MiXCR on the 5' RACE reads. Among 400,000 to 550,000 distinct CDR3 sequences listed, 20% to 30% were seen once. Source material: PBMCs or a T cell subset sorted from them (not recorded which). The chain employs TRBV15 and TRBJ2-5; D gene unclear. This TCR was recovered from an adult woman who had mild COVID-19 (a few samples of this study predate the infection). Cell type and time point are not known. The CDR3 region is CATSPGTEETQYF. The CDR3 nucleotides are TGTGCCACCAGCCCAGGCACGGAAGAGACCCAGTACTTC.